Presented here are 9 T cell receptor beta chains from one specimen sequenced in a study of human T cells and chemical hapten exposure. TCRdb ran MiXCR on the RACE reads and lists one entry per CDR3 protein. The sample has 95,000 to 150,000 distinct CDR3 sequences; approximately 10% are singletons. Sample time point: patch test 3, about 24 weeks after DPC sensitization. Treatment indicated: therapeutic diphenylcyclopropenone sensitization with weekly scalp DPC. Source: whole blood, taken in connection with sensitization to the hapten diphenylcyclopropenone (DPC). All receptors derive from a woman aged 50 to 60 with alopecia areata. Some clones in this sample may be carry-over from other donors' samples.

This chain links TRBV7-8 with TRBJ2-3, with no clear D. The CDR3 has 15 amino acids. CDR1 is SGHVS, CDR2 FQNEAQ, per germline. Trimming stripped 5 bases from V and 3 bases from J, with 15 bases between. CDR3 residues: CASSALDLETDTQYF. The CDR3 DNA follows: TGTGCCAGCAGCGCCCTAGACCTAGAGACAGATACGCAGTATTTT.

The rearrangement uses TRBV12-3 or TRBV12-4 and TRBJ2-7; no clear D. This CDR3 region has 12 residues. Trimming shortened V by 1 base and J by 6 bases, and 7 bases separated the two germline ends. The CDR3 here is CASSLGYLEQYF. The CDR3 DNA sequence: TGTGCCAGCAGTTTAGGCTACCTCGAGCAGTACTTC.

Many counts were recorded for this clonotype. The gene calls are TRBV12-3 or TRBV12-4 and TRBJ2-3; tentatively, D is TRBD1 or TRBD2 (5 bases each). Between the trimmed V and J ends, which lost 5 bases and 3 bases, there was a span of 21 bases. This CDR3 contains 17 residues. The CDR3, as DNA: TGTGCCAGCAGTCGCCTAAGGGCCGGTTGGGGGACAGATACGCAGTATTTT. It specifies CASSRLRAGWGTDTQYF.

The CDR3 DNA reads as TGCAGTGCCCCTGGGCCAGGGGGCTTGGGCAATCAGCCCCAGCATTTT. Protein product: CSAPGPGGLGNQPQHF. This chain joins TRBV20-1 and TRBJ1-5; 8 positions match TRBD1. V was clipped by 6 bases and J by 2 bases; unmatched bases: 12. This CDR3 has 16 amino acids. The germline gives CDR1 DFQATT, CDR2 SNEGSKA (reference sequence).

This clonotype was seen repeatedly, ten times or more. J is TRBJ2-1 and V is TRBV12-5, with TRBD2 identical over 11 bases. CDR1 is LGHNT and CDR2 is FRNRAP in the germline V gene. CDR3 length: 18 amino acids. V trimming: 0 bases; J trimming: 0 bases; junction bases outside the gene matches: 4. The CDR3 spells CASGLVLTSGSSYNEQFF. The CDR3 DNA reads as TGTGCTAGTGGTTTGGTACTCACTAGCGGGAGCTCCTACAATGAGCAGTTCTTC.

V gene TRBV9 combines with J gene TRBJ2-3; D possibly corresponds to TRBD1 (6 bases). V was cut by 1 base and J by 1 base, with 10 bases left in between. From germline, CDR1 is SGDLS and CDR2 YYNGEE. CDR3 length equals 15 residues. For the CDR3, the DNA is TGTGCCAGCAGCGTAAGGGCAGGGGGCACAGATACGCAGTATTTT. Its translation: CASSVRAGGTDTQYF.

This chain joins TRBV24-1 and TRBJ2-3; no clear D. V was clipped by 0 bases and J by 6 bases, with 6 bases between them. Germline CDR1 KGHDR, CDR2 SFDVKD. The CDR3 length is 13 residues. Here the CDR3 reads CATSDLRRDTQYF. DNA of the CDR3: TGTGCCACCAGTGATTTGCGGCGCGATACGCAGTATTTT.

This clonotype was seen a single time. Just one base apart from a much larger clone, this may be a read error. This CDR3 fails to terminate in the conserved phenylalanine or tryptophan, so it likely reflects a read error. It is unclear where the CDR3 begins or ends on the DNA, so no DNA is shown, and the CDR3 is as TCRdb lists it. This CDR3 reads CASSPGRGALKKYL. The chain recombines TRBV27 with TRBJ2-7; the table's D gene call, TRBD2, was not cross checked with the DNA. Germline assignment: CDR1 MNHEY and CDR2 SMNVEV (reference sequence). Inclusive of both ends, the CDR3 amounts to 14 amino acids.

This clonotype was picked up a small number of times. The CDR3 bases are TGTGCCAGCAGCGTGGACAGGGGAGAGACCCAGTACTTC. It is translated as CASSVDRGETQYF. This chain links TRBV5-6 with TRBJ2-5; 9 nucleotides align to TRBD1. Unmatched junction bases numbered 2, after V lost 4 bases and J lost 4 bases. The CDR3 length is 13 residues. The germline gives CDR1 SGHDT, CDR2 YYEEEE.